Shown below are 26 T cell receptor beta chains from a single sample sequenced in a study of blood T cell repertoires in COVID-19. Measured with immunoSEQ multiplex PCR; TCRdb has only the in-frame clones, and not every one. There are about 300,000 clones in the sample; 88% occur only once, and 6.9% lies in the top ten. What was sequenced was peripheral blood. These receptors originate from a woman aged 25 to 45 who had recovered from COVID-19.

V is TRBV7-9 and J is TRBJ2-7; TRBD1 is a possible D gene (5 bases). The CDR3 length is 16 residues. Per the germline V gene, CDR1 is SEHNR and CDR2 is FQNEAQ (reference sequence). Trimming cost V 4 bases and J 2 bases, with 18 bases left between them. This chain's CDR3 is CASSSPGSARAYEQYF. DNA of the CDR3: TGTGCCAGCAGCTCTCCGGGTTCGGCCAGGGCCTACGAGCAGTACTTC. The variable domain in full, with the rest retrieved from reference TRBV7-9 and TRBJ2-7, is DTGVSQNPRHKITKRGQNVTFRCDPISEHNRLYWYRQTLGQGPEFLTYFQNEAQLEKSRLLSDRFSAERPKGSFSTLEIQRTEQGDSAMYLCASSSPGSARAYEQYFGPGTRLTVT.

Only a few counts were recorded for this clone. The V call is TRBV7-2, the J call TRBJ1-6, with unresolved D. CDR1 SGHTA and CDR2 FQGNSA come from the germline V gene. V was trimmed by 4 bases and J by 8 bases, leaving 9 bases between them. The CDR3 sequence is 13 residues long. The CDR3 DNA sequence: TGTGCCAGCAGCTCGATCCGGGATTCACCCCTCCACTTT. It encodes CASSSIRDSPLHF.

This chain connects TRBV6-6 to TRBJ2-7; D perhaps matches TRBD1 (7 bases). Germline lookup yields CDR1 MNHNY and CDR2 SVGAGI (reference sequence). Trimming took 6 bases from V and 0 from J, leaving 15 bases between them. This CDR3 is 15 amino acids long. CDR3 in amino acids: CASSIPQGGSYEQYF. The DNA of the CDR3 is TGTGCCAGCAGCATACCCCAGGGGGGCTCCTACGAGCAGTACTTC.

The V gene is TRBV19, the J gene TRBJ1-4, with D hard to call. The CDR3 length is 15 residues. CDR1 is LNHDA, CDR2 SQIVND, per germline (reference sequence). Trimming pared 5 bases from V and 4 bases from J, leaving 14 bases between. The CDR3: CASSSVEEFNEKLFF. The DNA for the CDR3 is TGTGCCAGTAGTTCGGTAGAAGAGTTTAATGAAAAACTGTTTTTT.

This clone was counted a few times. The V call is TRBV7-2, the J call TRBJ2-5; D is perhaps TRBD2 (5 bases). This CDR3 has 13 amino acids. Germline V CDR1 and CDR2: SGHTA, FQGNSA. V was trimmed by 2 bases and J by 5 bases, leaving 9 bases between them. The DNA of the CDR3 is TGTGCCAGCAGCTTATCGGGGAAGGAGACCCAGTACTTC. Translating it yields CASSLSGKETQYF.

This clone was seen just once. V and J are TRBV7-2 and TRBJ2-1; D not certain. Germline V gene sequence: CDR1 SGHTA, CDR2 FQGNSA. V was shortened by 4 bases and J by 0 bases, with 7 bases between the two germline ends. The CDR3 length is 14 residues. The CDR3 loop reads CASSSHYSYNEQFF. Here the CDR3 DNA reads TGTGCCAGCAGCTCTCACTACTCCTACAATGAGCAGTTCTTC.

The chain joins TRBV29-1 to TRBJ2-7, with D possibly matching TRBD1 (8 bases). The germline V gene has CDR1 SQVTM and CDR2 ANQGSEA. V was cut by 6 bases and J by 1 base, with 19 bases left in between. CDR3 size: 15 residues. The CDR3 nucleotides are TGCAGCGTCTCGATCCTACAGGGGGGGTCCTACGAGCAGTACTTC. It codes for CSVSILQGGSYEQYF.

Only one count was recorded for this clone. The V gene is TRBV5-8, the J gene TRBJ2-1; possible D gene TRBD1, 6 bases. The CDR3 covers 17 residues. V lost 1 base, J lost 7 bases, and 21 bases lay in between. Germline V CDR1 and CDR2: SGHTS, YDEGEE. CDR3: CASSLYITGTVGNEQFF. The CDR3 bases are TGTGCCAGCAGCTTGTATATAACAGGGACGGTCGGTAATGAGCAGTTCTTC.

The chain is built from TRBV5-1 and TRBJ2-1; 15 positions agree with TRBD2. Trimming cost V 4 bases and J 9 bases; bases outside gene matches: 8. The V gene's germline CDR1 is SGHRS and CDR2 YFSETQ. This CDR3 contains 16 residues. The CDR3 loop is CASSEGTSGGSGEQFF. Written as DNA, the CDR3 is TGCGCCAGCAGCGAGGGGACTAGCGGGGGGTCCGGTGAGCAGTTCTTC.

The rearrangement joins TRBV19 to TRBJ2-5; 7 nucleotides align to TRBD1. CDR1 and CDR2 (germline): LNHDA, SQIVND (reference sequence). This CDR3 has 15 amino acids. The V and J ends lost 3 bases and 2 bases, in that order; junction bases with no gene match: 6. The CDR3 region has the DNA TGTGCCAGTAGTATCCGACAGGGTTTACAAGAGACCCAGTACTTC. It yields the protein CASSIRQGLQETQYF.

This chain links TRBV6-5 with TRBJ1-2, with D unclear. The CDR3 runs to 14 residues. CDR1 and CDR2 from the germline V gene are MNHEY and SVGAGI. Trimming left V 6 bases short and J 2 bases short, with 13 bases between. The CDR3 bases are TGTGCCAGCAGCAAAACCGACTGGAACTATGGCTACACCTTC. It yields the protein CASSKTDWNYGYTF.

V is TRBV4-3 and J is TRBJ2-7; D not certain. Germline CDR1 LGHNA, CDR2 YSLEER. With 1 base removed from V and 2 bases from J, the gap between germline ends came to 15 bases. This CDR3 is built from 16 residues. CDR3 DNA sequence: TGCGCCAGCAGCCAAGGGTATTCGAACAGTCCCTACGAGCAGTACTTC. Amino acid sequence: CASSQGYSNSPYEQYF.

This chain connects TRBV12-3 or TRBV12-4 to TRBJ1-6; D ambiguous. Trimming cost V 3 bases and J 6 bases, with 6 bases left between them. The CDR3 has 13 amino acids. In DNA form, the CDR3 reads TGTGCCAGCAGTTTTCGCAGTAATTCACCCCTCCACTTT. Its protein is CASSFRSNSPLHF.

The rearrangement uses TRBV9 and TRBJ1-1; a weak D match, TRBD1 (5 bases). Germline CDR1 is SGDLS and CDR2 is YYNGEE. V was shortened by 0 bases and J by 2 bases, with 8 bases between the two germline ends. The CDR3 totals 14 residues. CDR3 sequence reads: CASSVGRVNTEAFF. CDR3 nucleotides: TGTGCCAGCAGCGTAGGCAGGGTCAACACTGAAGCTTTCTTT.

V is TRBV7-2 and J is TRBJ2-7, with 8 bases aligning to TRBD1. CDR3 size: 15 residues. Germline V gives CDR1 SGHTA, CDR2 FQGNSA. J lost 2 bases, V lost 7 bases, and 10 bases had no gene match. CDR3 in DNA: TGTGCCAGCACCTCCCAGACAGGGGAAACCTACGAGCAGTACTTC. Its protein is CASTSQTGETYEQYF.

On this clone: Distinct nucleotide sequences in the sample also encode this CDR3. This chain links TRBV30 with TRBJ1-3; D not certain. The CDR3 has 13 residues. The V end lost 0 bases, the J end lost 1 base, and 4 bases lay between the germline ends. Germline loops: CDR1 GTSNPN, CDR2 SVGIG (reference sequence). CDR3 DNA sequence: TGTGCCTGGAGTGTACAGTCTGGAAACACCATATATTTT. Encoded protein: CAWSVQSGNTIYF.

The chain links TRBV15 to TRBJ2-7; 7 bases are a match to TRBD1. This CDR3 has 16 amino acids. The V and J ends lost 1 base and 8 bases, in that order; junction bases with no gene match: 14. From germline, CDR1 is LNHNV and CDR2 YYDKDF (reference sequence). CDR3 residues: CATSRGRGQPHTQQYF. DNA of the CDR3: TGTGCCACCAGCAGAGGTAGGGGACAGCCTCACACCCAGCAGTACTTC.

The rearrangement links TRBV10-3 to TRBJ1-4, with TRBD1 identical over 7 bases. Germline CDR1 reads ENHRY; CDR2 reads SYGVKD. CDR3 length: 14 amino acids. V dropped 8 bases and J dropped 5; count of bases not matched to a gene: 8. CDR3 protein: CAIGDGTANEKLFF. The CDR3 DNA is TGTGCCATCGGGGACGGGACAGCGAATGAAAAACTGTTTTTT.

CDR3 sequence: CSGGGRGGAADTQYF. In DNA form, the CDR3 reads TGCAGCGGGGGGGGACGCGGGGGGGCCGCAGATACGCAGTATTTT. The chain carries TRBV29-1 and TRBJ2-3; 9 positions match TRBD2. The J segment lost 4 bases and the V segment lost 7 bases, leaving 12 bases of the junction unmatched. Germline-derived CDR1 and CDR2 are SQVTM and ANQGSEA. The CDR3 covers 15 residues.

This clone was observed a single time. This rearrangement joins TRBV7-2 to TRBJ1-2, with unresolved D. Germline values: CDR1 SGHTA, CDR2 FQGNSA. The length of the CDR3 is 12 residues. Trimming pared 1 base from V and 7 bases from J, leaving 7 bases between. In DNA form, the CDR3 reads TGTGCCAGCAGCTTAGTGGCAGGTGGCTACACCTTC. It specifies CASSLVAGGYTF. Looking up the rest from reference TRBV7-2 and TRBJ1-2 gives the full variable domain: GAGVSQSPSNKVTEKGKDVELRCDPISGHTALYWYRQSLGQGLEFLIYFQGNSAPDKSGLPSDRFSAERTGGSVSTLTIQRTQQEDSAVYLCASSLVAGGYTFGSGTRLTVV.

Only one count was recorded for this clone. The J gene is TRBJ2-5, the V gene TRBV14; perhaps TRBD1 as D (7 bases). Germline assignment: CDR1 SGHDN and CDR2 FVKESK. The CDR3 is 17 amino acids. V was cut by 0 bases and J by 2 bases, with 16 bases left in between. The CDR3 protein is CASSQDLAGQFQETQYF. CDR3 DNA sequence: TGTGCCAGCAGCCAAGATCTTGCGGGACAGTTTCAAGAGACCCAGTACTTC.

The chain carries TRBV4-3 and TRBJ2-2; no clear D. Germline V lookup: CDR1 LGHNA, CDR2 YSLEER. The ends were cut back, 0 bases at V and 2 bases at J, with 10 bases in the middle. The CDR3 totals 16 residues. The CDR3 spells CASSQEAQTNTGELFF. The CDR3 bases are TGCGCCAGCAGCCAAGAGGCCCAGACTAACACCGGGGAGCTGTTTTTT.

The chain employs TRBV10-3 and TRBJ1-2; D possibly corresponds to TRBD1 (6 bases). Deletions cut 8 bases from V and 1 base from J, with 11 bases between. Germline values: CDR1 ENHRY, CDR2 SYGVKD. This CDR3 comprises 13 residues. Written as DNA, the CDR3 is TGTGCCATCCCGACAGGTATTAACTATGGCTACACCTTC. Protein: CAIPTGINYGYTF.

The chain couples TRBV19 to TRBJ2-1; D gene uncertain. CDR3 length: 16 residues. Germline lookup yields CDR1 LNHDA and CDR2 SQIVND (reference sequence). Trimming took 5 bases from V and 3 from J, leaving 17 bases between them. The CDR3 region is CASSSHQATDYNEQFF. For the CDR3, the DNA is TGTGCCAGTAGTTCCCATCAGGCCACGGACTACAATGAGCAGTTCTTC.

The gene calls are TRBV7-3 and TRBJ1-1, with D perhaps matching TRBD1 (5 bases). The CDR3 loop spans 14 amino acids. The germline V gene encodes CDR1 SGHTA and CDR2 FQGTGA. The V gene lost 2 bases and the J gene lost 1 base, with 8 bases spanning the gap. This chain's CDR3 is CASSLQGANTEAFF. The CDR3 coding sequence is TGTGCCAGCAGCTTACAAGGGGCGAACACTGAAGCTTTCTTT.

This sequence joins TRBV19 and TRBJ1-2, with D hard to call. The V end was cut by 3 bases, the J end by 1 base, with 15 bases between. The germline gives CDR1 LNHDA, CDR2 SQIVND (reference sequence). This CDR3 region has 16 residues. CDR3 DNA sequence: TGTGCCAGTAGTATTACCTCGGGAGCAATTAACTATGGCTACACCTTC. Amino acid sequence: CASSITSGAINYGYTF. The full variable domain, with the rest looked up from reference TRBV19 and TRBJ1-2, is DGGITQSPKYLFRKEGQNVTLSCEQNLNHDAMYWYRQDPGQGLRLIYYSQIVNDFQKGDIAEGYSVSREKKESFPLTVTSAQKNPTAFYLCASSITSGAINYGYTFGSGTRLTVV.